These T cell receptor beta chains were read from a single sample in a study of human T cells and chemical hapten exposure. TCRdb ran MiXCR on the RACE reads and lists one entry per CDR3 protein. The sample shows some 180,000 distinct CDR3 sequences, approximately 20% of them seen only once. The sample in question was whole blood, obtained in connection with sensitization to the hapten diphenylcyclopropenone (DPC). Receptors originate from a woman aged 50 to 65 with alopecia areata. Some clones in this sample may be carry-over from other donors' samples. Each CDR3 is given with its conserved first and last residue.

j_gene | v_gene | CDR3aa
TRBJ2-7 | TRBV20-1 | CSAKPGLAGYEQYF
TRBJ2-3 | TRBV29-1 | CSVGQTGTHTDTQYF
TRBJ2-3 | TRBV9 | CASSPLAGGPQMTDTQYF
TRBJ1-1 | TRBV29-1 | CSVTLPGQGIEAFF
TRBJ2-7 | TRBV29-1 | CSVGPKTAAYEQYF
TRBJ2-7 | TRBV7-2 | CASSDPSGAYEQYF
TRBJ1-1 | TRBV20-1 | CSASGSRGGAFF
TRBJ2-7 | TRBV5-1 | CASSRPQREAPYEQYF
TRBJ1-5 | TRBV2 | CASSEARRPGQPQHF
TRBJ1-1 | TRBV25-1 | CASSESGRKNTEAFF
TRBJ1-1 | TRBV5-1 | CASSSGTGENTEAFF
TRBJ2-7 | TRBV29-1 | CSVEDRGVYEQYF
TRBJ2-7 | TRBV11-3 | CASSPLLRAAYEQYF
TRBJ1-2 | TRBV6-5 | CASSSYFGQGNYGYTF
TRBJ2-2 | TRBV28 | CATLRSIGTGELFF
TRBJ1-1 | TRBV10-3 | CAISNEGVSTEAFF
TRBJ1-4 | TRBV7-9 | CASSLGTGATNEKLFF
TRBJ2-7 | TRBV29-1 | CSVGGTSTYEQYF
TRBJ2-7 | TRBV10-3 | CAISDTGLYEQYF
TRBJ1-2 | TRBV20-1 | CSGTTGDYTF
TRBJ1-6 | TRBV12-3/TRBV12-4 | CASSFGTAAGGYNSPPHF
TRBJ2-7 | TRBV20-1 | CSAMRGGYPYEQYF
TRBJ2-3 | TRBV5-1 | CASSWGGADTQYF
TRBJ2-7 | TRBV4-1 | CASSQDRNGGTHEQYF
TRBJ2-1 | TRBV7-2 | CASSSSVIQYNEQFF
TRBJ1-1 | TRBV6-2/TRBV6-3 | CASSAARWNREAEAFF
TRBJ1-4 | TRBV12-3/TRBV12-4 | CASSPGVGFGKLFF
TRBJ2-3 | TRBV2 | CASSRDSPSTDTQYF
TRBJ2-7 | TRBV4-2 | CASSQGTTSGTYEQYF